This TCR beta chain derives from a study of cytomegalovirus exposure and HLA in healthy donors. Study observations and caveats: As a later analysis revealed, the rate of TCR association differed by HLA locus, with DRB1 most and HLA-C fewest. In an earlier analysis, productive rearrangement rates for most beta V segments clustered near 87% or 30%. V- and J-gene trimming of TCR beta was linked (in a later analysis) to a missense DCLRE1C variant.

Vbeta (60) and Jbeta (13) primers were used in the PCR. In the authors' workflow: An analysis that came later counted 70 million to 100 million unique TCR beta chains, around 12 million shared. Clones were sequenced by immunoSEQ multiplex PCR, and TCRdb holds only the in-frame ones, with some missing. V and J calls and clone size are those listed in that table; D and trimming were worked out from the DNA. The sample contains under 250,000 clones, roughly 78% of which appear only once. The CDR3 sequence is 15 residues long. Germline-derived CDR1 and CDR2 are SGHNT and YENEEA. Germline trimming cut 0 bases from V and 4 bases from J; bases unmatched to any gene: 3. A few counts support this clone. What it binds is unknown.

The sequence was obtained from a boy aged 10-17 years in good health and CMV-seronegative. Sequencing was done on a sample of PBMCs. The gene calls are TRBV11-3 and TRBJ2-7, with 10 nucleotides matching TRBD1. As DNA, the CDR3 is TGTGCCAGCAGCTTAGATGGGACAGGGGTTTACGAGCAGTACTTC. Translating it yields CASSLDGTGVYEQYF.